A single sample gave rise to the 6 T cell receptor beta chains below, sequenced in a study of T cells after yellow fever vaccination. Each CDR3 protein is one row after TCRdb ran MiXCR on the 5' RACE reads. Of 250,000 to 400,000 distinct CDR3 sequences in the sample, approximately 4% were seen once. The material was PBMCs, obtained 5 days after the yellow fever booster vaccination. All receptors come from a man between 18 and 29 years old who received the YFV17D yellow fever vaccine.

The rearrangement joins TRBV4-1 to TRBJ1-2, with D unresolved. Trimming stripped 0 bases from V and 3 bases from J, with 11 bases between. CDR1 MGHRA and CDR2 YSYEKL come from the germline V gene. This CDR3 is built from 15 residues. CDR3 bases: TGCGCCAGCAGCCAAGATACGAGGGATCACTATGGCTACACCTTC. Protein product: CASSQDTRDHYGYTF.

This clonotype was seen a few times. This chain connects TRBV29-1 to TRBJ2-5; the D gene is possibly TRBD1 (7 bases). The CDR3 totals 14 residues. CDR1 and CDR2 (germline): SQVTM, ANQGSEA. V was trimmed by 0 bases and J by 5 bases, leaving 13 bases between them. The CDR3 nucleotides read TGCAGCGTTGAAGATCCCCCAGGGGGGGAGACCCAGTACTTC. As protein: CSVEDPPGGETQYF.

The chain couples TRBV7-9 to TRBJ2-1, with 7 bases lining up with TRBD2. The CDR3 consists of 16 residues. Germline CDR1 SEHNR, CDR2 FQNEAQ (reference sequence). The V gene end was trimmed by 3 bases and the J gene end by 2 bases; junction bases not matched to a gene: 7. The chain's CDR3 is CASSFPSGGTYNEQFF. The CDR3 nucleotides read TGTGCCAGCAGCTTTCCCTCCGGGGGGACCTACAATGAGCAGTTCTTC.

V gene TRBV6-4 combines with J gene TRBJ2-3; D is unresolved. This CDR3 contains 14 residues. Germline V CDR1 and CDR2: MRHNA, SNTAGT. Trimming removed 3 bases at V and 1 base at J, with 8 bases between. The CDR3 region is CASSEERRTDTQYF. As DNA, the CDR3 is TGTGCCAGCAGTGAGGAGCGTCGCACAGATACGCAGTATTTT.

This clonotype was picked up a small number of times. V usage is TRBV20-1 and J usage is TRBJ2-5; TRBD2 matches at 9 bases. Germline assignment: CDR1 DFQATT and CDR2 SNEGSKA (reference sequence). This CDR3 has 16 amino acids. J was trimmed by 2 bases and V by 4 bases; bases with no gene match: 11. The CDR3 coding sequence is TGCAGTGCTATAGTAGCGGGGGCGAACCCACAAGAGACCCAGTACTTC. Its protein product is CSAIVAGANPQETQYF.

In DNA form, the CDR3 reads TGTGCCAGCTCACCACCGTACGGACAGGGAAGGACTGAAGCTTTCTTT. It translates to CASSPPYGQGRTEAFF. The chain combines TRBV18 with TRBJ1-1; TRBD1 matches 8 bases. From germline, CDR1 is KGHSH and CDR2 LQKENI. V shed 0 bases and J 5 bases; nucleotides not matched to a gene: 8. The length of the CDR3 is 16 residues.